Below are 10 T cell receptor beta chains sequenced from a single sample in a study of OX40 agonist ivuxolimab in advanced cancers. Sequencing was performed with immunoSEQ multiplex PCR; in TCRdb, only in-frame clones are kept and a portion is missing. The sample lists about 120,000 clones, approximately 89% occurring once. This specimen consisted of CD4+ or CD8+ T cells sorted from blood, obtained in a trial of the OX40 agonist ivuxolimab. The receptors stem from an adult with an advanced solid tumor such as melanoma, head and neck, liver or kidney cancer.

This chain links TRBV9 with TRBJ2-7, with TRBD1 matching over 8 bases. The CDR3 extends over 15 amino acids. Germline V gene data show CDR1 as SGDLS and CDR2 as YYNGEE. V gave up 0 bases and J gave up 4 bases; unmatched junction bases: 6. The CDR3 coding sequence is TGTGCCAGCAGCGTAGCTCCCGGACAGGGATACGAGCAGTACTTC. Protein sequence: CASSVAPGQGYEQYF. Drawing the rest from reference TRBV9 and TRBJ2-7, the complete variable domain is DSGVTQTPKHLITATGQRVTLRCSPRSGDLSVYWYQQSLDQGLQFLIQYYNGEERAKGNILERFSAQQFPDLHSELNLSSLELGDSALYFCASSVAPGQGYEQYFGPGTRLTVT.

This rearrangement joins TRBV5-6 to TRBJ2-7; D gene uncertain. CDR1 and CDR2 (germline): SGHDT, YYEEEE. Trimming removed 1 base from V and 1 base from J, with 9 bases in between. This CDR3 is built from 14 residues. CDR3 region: CASSLYRRSYEQYF. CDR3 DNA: TGTGCCAGCAGCTTGTATCGCAGGTCCTACGAGCAGTACTTC.

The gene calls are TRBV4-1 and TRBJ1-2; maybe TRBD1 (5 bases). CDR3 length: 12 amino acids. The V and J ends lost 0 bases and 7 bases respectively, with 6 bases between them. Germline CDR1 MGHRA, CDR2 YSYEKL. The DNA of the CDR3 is TGCGCCAGCAGCCAAGATGGGGGTGGCTACACCTTC. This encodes CASSQDGGGYTF.

CDR3 sequence reads: CASSYRERSSYEQYF. CDR3 nucleotide sequence: TGTGCCAGCAGTTACAGAGAAAGGAGCTCCTACGAGCAGTACTTC. The rearrangement uses TRBV6-5 and TRBJ2-7; D is unresolved. This CDR3 spans 15 amino acids. Germline CDR1 is MNHEY and CDR2 is SVGAGI. V lost 2 bases and J lost 0, with 11 bases in between.

The CDR3 spells CATSGGTTAGVGFF. As DNA, the CDR3 is TGTGCCACCAGCGGAGGGACTACGGCGGGGGTGGGGTTCTTC. The chain uses TRBV15 and TRBJ2-1, with 7 nucleotides matching TRBD2. Germline assignment: CDR1 LNHNV and CDR2 YYDKDF (reference sequence). The CDR3 has 14 amino acids. After removal of 5 bases from V and 15 bases from J, the junction contained 16 bases not matched to a gene.

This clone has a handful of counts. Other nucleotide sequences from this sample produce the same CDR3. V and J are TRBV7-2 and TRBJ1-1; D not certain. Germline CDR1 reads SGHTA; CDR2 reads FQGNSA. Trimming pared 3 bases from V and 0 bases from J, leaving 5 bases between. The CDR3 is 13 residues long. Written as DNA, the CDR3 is TGTGCCAGCAGCTTTGGGTTGAACACTGAAGCTTTCTTT. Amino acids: CASSFGLNTEAFF.

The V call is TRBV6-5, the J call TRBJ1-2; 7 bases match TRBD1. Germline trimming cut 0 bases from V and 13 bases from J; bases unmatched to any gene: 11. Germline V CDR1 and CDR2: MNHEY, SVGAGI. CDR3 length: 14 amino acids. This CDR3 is CASSYSQGPLFATF. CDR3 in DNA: TGTGCCAGCAGTTACTCACAGGGGCCGTTGTTTGCCACCTTC.

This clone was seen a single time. The CDR3 loop is CASSWAGTGGSETQYF. CDR3 bases: TGTGCCAGCAGCTGGGCCGGGACAGGGGGCTCGGAGACCCAGTACTTC. The chain uses TRBV7-9 and TRBJ2-5, with 12 bases lining up with TRBD1. This CDR3 comprises 16 residues. V shed 4 bases and J 5 bases; nucleotides not matched to a gene: 8. Germline V CDR1 and CDR2: SEHNR, FQNEAQ (reference sequence).

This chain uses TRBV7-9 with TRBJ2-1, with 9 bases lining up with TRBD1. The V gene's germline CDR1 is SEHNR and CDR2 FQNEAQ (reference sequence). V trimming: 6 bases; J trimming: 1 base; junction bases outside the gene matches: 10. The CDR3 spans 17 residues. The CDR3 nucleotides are TGTGCCAGCAGAGCTACACAGGGGGCTTCTTCCTACAATGAGCAGTTCTTC. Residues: CASRATQGASSYNEQFF.

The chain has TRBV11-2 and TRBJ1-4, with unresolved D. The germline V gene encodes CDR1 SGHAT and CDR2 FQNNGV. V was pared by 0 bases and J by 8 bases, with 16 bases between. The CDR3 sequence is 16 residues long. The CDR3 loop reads CASSLDHGRGGEKLFF. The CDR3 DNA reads TGTGCCAGCAGCTTAGATCACGGGAGAGGAGGCGAAAAACTGTTTTTT.